What follows is one T cell receptor (beta chain) and its context. TCRdb's copy holds only in-frame clones and misses some; the assay was immunoSEQ multiplex PCR. The sample yields around 66,000 clones, roughly nine tenths seen once. This specimen belongs to a study of OX40 agonist ivuxolimab in advanced cancers. Germline values: CDR1 MNHEY, CDR2 SVGAGI. The CDR3 extends over 15 amino acids. Unmatched junction bases numbered 5, after V lost 2 bases and J lost 4 bases. This TCR derives from an adult with an advanced solid tumor such as melanoma, head and neck, liver or kidney cancer. The V call is TRBV6-5, the J call TRBJ2-7, with TRBD2 matching over 10 bases. This sample comprised CD4+ or CD8+ T cells sorted from blood, obtained in a trial of the OX40 agonist ivuxolimab. The CDR3 region has the DNA TGTGCCAGCAGTTACCGGACTAGCGGTTTTTACGAGCAGTACTTC. Its translation is CASSYRTSGFYEQYF.